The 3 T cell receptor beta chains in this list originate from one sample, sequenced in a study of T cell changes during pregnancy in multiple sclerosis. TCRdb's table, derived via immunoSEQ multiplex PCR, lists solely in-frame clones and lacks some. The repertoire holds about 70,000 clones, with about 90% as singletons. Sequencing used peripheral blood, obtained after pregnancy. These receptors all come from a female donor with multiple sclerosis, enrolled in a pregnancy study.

The CDR3 coding sequence is TGTGCCTGGAGTAACCCCTTAGCGGGAGGGTACAATGAGCAGTTCTTC. Encoded protein: CAWSNPLAGGYNEQFF. The chain is built from TRBV30 and TRBJ2-1, with 11 bases lining up with TRBD2. V gave up 2 bases and J gave up 4 bases; unmatched junction bases: 7. Germline V lookup: CDR1 GTSNPN, CDR2 SVGIG (reference sequence). CDR3 size: 16 residues. Looking up the rest from reference TRBV30 and TRBJ2-1 gives the full variable domain: SQTIHQWPATLVQPVGSPLSLECTVEGTSNPNLYWYRQAAGRGLQLLFYSVGIGQISSEVPQNLSASRPQDRQFILSSKKLLLSDSGFYLCAWSNPLAGGYNEQFFGPGTRLTVL.

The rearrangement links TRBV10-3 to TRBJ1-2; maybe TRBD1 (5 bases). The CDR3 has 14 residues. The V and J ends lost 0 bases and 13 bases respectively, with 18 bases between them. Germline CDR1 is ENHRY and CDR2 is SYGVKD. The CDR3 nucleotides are TGTGCCATCAGTGAGTCGGGGCAGGGTCGGGCTCGCACCTTC. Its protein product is CAISESGQGRARTF.

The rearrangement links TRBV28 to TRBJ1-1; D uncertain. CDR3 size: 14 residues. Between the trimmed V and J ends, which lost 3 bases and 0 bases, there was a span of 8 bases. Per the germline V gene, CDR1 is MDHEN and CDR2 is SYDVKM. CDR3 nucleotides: TGTGCCAGCAGTTTGCGGAGGGTGAACACTGAAGCTTTCTTT. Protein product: CASSLRRVNTEAFF.